This TCR beta chain was profiled in a study of T cells in localized non-small cell lung cancer. V shed 0 bases and J shed 2 bases, with 12 bases lying between them. Germline CDR1 is SGHRS and CDR2 is YFSETQ. CDR3 length: 15 residues. The sample holds one count of this clone. The repertoire was sequenced with immunoSEQ multiplex PCR; TCRdb's copy has only in-frame clones and lacks some. Of some 37,000 clones listed, about 87% are singletons. This sequence was found in a man aged 18 to 49 with stage I lung adenocarcinoma. The sequencing here drew on peripheral blood, taken before any cancer treatment. The chain combines TRBV5-1 with TRBJ2-7, with a tentative D call TRBD2 (6 bases). The CDR3 here is CASSLEGRTTYEQYF. CDR3 nucleotides: TGCGCCAGCAGCTTGGAGGGACGGACTACCTACGAGCAGTACTTC. Looking up the rest from reference TRBV5-1 and TRBJ2-7 gives the full variable domain: KAGVTQTPRYLIKTRGQQVTLSCSPISGHRSVSWYQQTPGQGLQFLFEYFSETQRNKGNFPGRFSGRQFSNSRSEMNVSTLELGDSALYLCASSLEGRTTYEQYFGPGTRLTVT.